The rows below give T cell receptor beta chains drawn from one sample of a study of blood T cell repertoires in COVID-19. The data were produced by immunoSEQ multiplex PCR, yet TCRdb's version contains in-frame clones alone and is incomplete. Of around 250,000 clones listed, 90% were seen once; the top ten hold 0.85% to 0.95%. Sequenced sample: PBMCs or T cells enriched from blood (not recorded which). Receptors originate from a man aged 45-65 years who had been exposed to COVID-19. CDR3s include the opening cysteine and the closing phenylalanine or tryptophan. Each record gives: J gene, clone size, D gene, V gene, CDR3 protein, CDR3 DNA. D genes are given only for firm matches. Clone sizes are given selectively: once, few, many, or a class where the clone is expanded.

TRBJ1-5,once,TRBD1,TRBV18,CASSADRDGDQPQHF,TGTGCCAGCTCAGCAGACAGGGACGGGGATCAGCCCCAGCATTTT
TRBJ1-3,-,-,TRBV30,CAWSAGNSGNTIYF,TGTGCCTGGAGTGCCGGGAACTCTGGAAACACCATATATTTT
TRBJ2-3,-,TRBD1,TRBV7-3,CASSAGTGGFTDTQYF,TGTGCCAGCAGCGCAGGGACAGGGGGATTCACAGATACGCAGTATTTT
TRBJ2-1,-,-,TRBV11-2,CASSLGHYNEQFF,TGTGCCAGCAGCTTAGGGCACTACAATGAGCAGTTCTTC
TRBJ2-3,once,TRBD2,TRBV29-1,CSVESYSGTDTQYF,TGCAGCGTTGAGTCTTATAGCGGGACAGATACGCAGTATTTT
TRBJ2-2,-,-,TRBV5-1,CASSWSNSGDTGELFF,TGCGCCAGCAGCTGGTCCAACTCGGGGGACACCGGGGAGCTGTTTTTT
TRBJ2-7,-,TRBD2,TRBV7-2,CASSSGLAGYEQYF,TGTGCCAGCAGCTCGGGACTAGCGGGCTACGAGCAGTACTTC
TRBJ2-1,few,-,TRBV28,CASSRQSSYNEQFF,TGTGCCAGCAGTAGACAGTCTTCCTACAATGAGCAGTTCTTC
TRBJ2-4,-,-,TRBV5-1,CASSISQGTWNIQYF,TGCGCCAGCAGTATATCTCAGGGAACTTGGAACATTCAGTACTTC
TRBJ2-2,once,TRBD1,TRBV25-1,CASSDFDRGLTGELFF,TGTGCCAGCAGTGACTTTGACAGGGGATTGACCGGGGAGCTGTTTTTT
TRBJ2-2,-,-,TRBV6-5,CASRVNRYTGELFF,TGTGCCAGCAGGGTGAACAGGTACACCGGGGAGCTGTTTTTT
TRBJ2-5,-,TRBD1,TRBV6-5,CASSRQGQGRETQYF,TGTGCCAGCAGTAGACAGGGACAGGGCCGGGAGACCCAGTACTTC
TRBJ1-1,-,-,TRBV7-8,CASSLTGGGEAFF,TGTGCCAGCAGCTTAACCGGGGGGGGTGAAGCTTTCTTT
TRBJ1-2,-,TRBD1,TRBV19,CASNPTRAGQGYTF,TGTGCCAGTAATCCAACCAGGGCGGGACAGGGCTACACCTTC
TRBJ1-2,once,-,TRBV3-1/TRBV3-2,CASSQLPSSPGDYGYTF,TGTGCCAGCAGCCAATTACCCTCTTCCCCGGGGGACTATGGCTACACCTTC
TRBJ2-1,-,-,TRBV19,CASSMGRYNEQFF,TGTGCCAGTAGTATGGGGAGGTACAATGAGCAGTTCTTC
TRBJ2-3,-,-,TRBV18,CASSPPLASTDTQYF,TGTGCCAGCTCACCACCACTAGCTTCAACAGATACGCAGTATTTT
TRBJ2-2,-,TRBD1,TRBV18,CASSPPATGPNTGELFF,TGTGCCAGCTCACCACCAGCGACAGGGCCGAACACCGGGGAGCTGTTTTTT
TRBJ1-2,-,-,TRBV18,CASSPVRARGGYGYTF,TGTGCCAGCTCACCGGTTAGGGCCCGAGGAGGCTATGGCTACACCTTC
TRBJ1-5,-,TRBD1,TRBV15,CATSRDTNRGGQPQHF,TGTGCCACCAGCAGAGATACCAACAGGGGCGGTCAGCCCCAGCATTTT
TRBJ1-4,-,TRBD1,TRBV5-1,CASSDQGGNEKLFF,TGCGCCAGCAGCGACCAGGGGGGTAATGAAAAACTGTTTTTT
TRBJ1-2,-,-,TRBV13,CASSLDRQGGYTF,TGTGCCAGCAGCTTAGATCGCCAGGGTGGCTACACCTTC
TRBJ1-2,-,TRBD1,TRBV7-9,CASSIQGAGGYTF,TGTGCCAGCAGCATACAGGGGGCGGGCGGCTACACCTTC
TRBJ1-1,-,-,TRBV2,CASSEAAQGNTEAFF,TGTGCCAGCAGTGAAGCGGCCCAGGGGAACACTGAAGCTTTCTTT
TRBJ1-2,-,-,TRBV28,CASRGHGYGYTF,TGTGCCAGTAGAGGGCATGGCTATGGCTACACCTTC
TRBJ2-7,once,-,TRBV27,CASSAKQGGAYEQYF,TGTGCCAGCAGTGCGAAACAGGGTGGGGCCTACGAGCAGTACTTC
TRBJ2-2,-,-,TRBV7-8,CASSLGRHPTGELFF,TGTGCCAGCAGCTTGGGCCGTCATCCCACCGGGGAGCTGTTTTTT
TRBJ2-1,-,TRBD2,TRBV5-1,CASSPGTSGVSSYNEQFF,TGCGCCAGCAGCCCCGGGACTAGCGGGGTTAGCTCCTACAATGAGCAGTTCTTC
TRBJ1-2,-,-,TRBV7-9,CASSFDRTLYGYTF,TGTGCCAGCAGCTTTGACAGGACCCTCTATGGCTACACCTTC
TRBJ1-3,-,-,TRBV9,CASSEGGAGGNTIYF,TGTGCCAGCAGCGAGGGGGGGGCAGGTGGAAACACCATATATTTT
TRBJ2-3,-,TRBD2,TRBV11-2,CASRPSGGDTQYF,TGTGCCAGCAGGCCGAGCGGGGGTGATACGCAGTATTTT
TRBJ1-1,-,TRBD1,TRBV5-8,CASSPIDRGRTEAFF,TGTGCCAGCAGCCCAATAGACAGGGGGCGCACTGAAGCTTTCTTT
TRBJ1-1,-,-,TRBV10-2,CASNRVGNSEAFF,TGCGCCAGCAATCGGGTCGGAAACTCTGAAGCTTTCTTT
TRBJ1-5,once,TRBD1,TRBV28,CASRTDRVFNQPQHF,TGTGCCAGCAGAACCGACAGGGTGTTCAATCAGCCCCAGCATTTT
TRBJ1-5,-,-,TRBV29-1,CSVSQQGQQPQHF,TGCAGCGTCTCCCAACAGGGTCAGCAGCCCCAGCATTTT
TRBJ1-5,-,TRBD1,TRBV2,CASATDRANQPQHF,TGTGCCAGCGCCACGGACAGGGCGAATCAGCCCCAGCATTTT
TRBJ2-1,once,-,TRBV2,CASSLKQFF,TGTGCCAGCAGCCTTAAGCAGTTCTTC
TRBJ1-3,-,-,TRBV18,CASSPGGSGNTIYF,TGTGCCAGCTCACCGGGGGGCTCTGGAAACACCATATATTTT
TRBJ2-3,once,TRBD1,TRBV7-3,CASSDRADTQYF,TGTGCCAGCAGCGACAGGGCAGATACGCAGTATTTT
TRBJ2-5,-,-,TRBV2,CASSPREQETQYF,TGTGCCAGCAGTCCCAGGGAACAAGAGACCCAGTACTTC
TRBJ1-2,-,-,TRBV27,CASSLLGRGTNYGYTF,TGTGCCAGCAGTCTACTGGGGAGGGGCACTAACTATGGCTACACCTTC
TRBJ2-5,-,-,TRBV9,CASSADRRQETQYF,TGTGCCAGCAGCGCCGATCGGAGGCAAGAGACCCAGTACTTC
TRBJ1-6,-,-,TRBV21-1,CASSKEGGWLWPPLHF,TGTGCCAGCAGCAAAGAAGGAGGGTGGTTGTGGCCACCCCTCCACTTT
TRBJ1-1,-,TRBD1,TRBV29-1,CSVSRGTEAFF,TGCAGCGTTTCCAGGGGGACTGAAGCTTTCTTT
TRBJ2-1,once,-,TRBV11-2,CASSLEGRLGVGQFF,TGTGCCAGCAGCTTGGAAGGAAGGTTGGGCGTGGGGCAGTTCTTC
TRBJ2-5,-,-,TRBV7-3,CASSLTREETQYF,TGTGCCAGCAGCTTAACGAGGGAAGAGACCCAGTACTTC
TRBJ2-5,-,TRBD2,TRBV5-4,CATGGGGRQETQYF,TGTGCCACGGGAGGGGGAGGAAGACAAGAGACCCAGTACTTC
TRBJ2-3,-,TRBD2,TRBV2,CASSFSGGPTDTQYF,TGTGCCAGCAGTTTTAGCGGGGGGCCCACAGATACGCAGTATTTT
TRBJ1-1,-,-,TRBV18,CASSPGIVGATEAFF,TGTGCCAGCTCACCCGGGATCGTCGGAGCCACTGAAGCTTTCTTT
TRBJ1-1,few,-,TRBV5-4,CASSLMARGTEAFF,TGTGCCAGCAGCTTGATGGCGCGAGGAACTGAAGCTTTCTTT
TRBJ2-7,-,TRBD1,TRBV19,CASRGLGTGSSEQYF,TGTGCCAGTAGGGGCCTTGGGACAGGGAGTAGCGAGCAGTACTTC
TRBJ1-5,once,TRBD1,TRBV19,CASSLPQGFQPQHF,TGTGCCAGTAGTCTGCCACAGGGGTTTCAGCCCCAGCATTTT
TRBJ2-1,few,-,TRBV18,CASSPLRGSSYNEQFF,TGTGCCAGCTCACCACTCCGGGGGAGCTCCTACAATGAGCAGTTCTTC
TRBJ1-3,few,-,TRBV28,CASSQGGGRGNTIYF,TGTGCCAGCAGCCAAGGGGGGGGTCGGGGAAACACCATATATTTT
TRBJ2-3,-,-,TRBV4-1,CASSHHRDADTQYF,TGCGCCAGCAGCCACCACAGGGATGCAGATACGCAGTATTTT
TRBJ2-7,-,-,TRBV2,CASSAGHSSYEQYF,TGTGCCAGCAGTGCGGGACATAGCTCCTACGAGCAGTACTTC